In its sample, the clone carrying this T cell receptor beta chain was seen once. Trimming cost V 6 bases and J 3 bases; bases outside gene matches: 7. The CDR3 consists of 15 residues. Germline V lookup: CDR1 MNHEY, CDR2 SMNVEV (reference sequence). This entry is derived from a study of control samples from healthy donors and cancer patients. Clones were sequenced by immunoSEQ multiplex PCR, and TCRdb holds only the in-frame ones, with some missing. The sample comprises 110,000 to 150,000 clones, about 93% of which are singletons, and approximately 15% rests with the top ten. Sequencing was done on a sample of PBMCs. The TCR originated in a man aged 55 to 70 with colorectal cancer. This rearrangement joins TRBV27 to TRBJ1-4; 7 nucleotides align to TRBD1. CDR3 nucleotides: TGTGCCAGCAGAATGACAGGGACTTCTAATGAAAAACTGTTTTTT. This translates into CASRMTGTSNEKLFF. The entire variable domain, with the rest obtained from reference TRBV27 and TRBJ1-4, is as follows: EAQVTQNPRYLITVTGKKLTVTCSQNMNHEYMSWYRQDPGLGLRQIYYSMNVEVTDKGDVPEGYKVSRKEKRNFPLILESPSPNQTSLYFCASRMTGTSNEKLFFGSGTQLSVL.